The 11 T cell receptor beta chains given below trace back to one sample, sequenced in a study of brain T cells in children with intractable seizures. Sequencing was limited to surgery cases with top T cell transcript signatures in brain tissue. Sequencing was performed with immunoSEQ multiplex PCR; in TCRdb, only in-frame clones are kept and a portion is missing. Seen here are about 5,100 clones, under 95% observed once, and the top ten hold just under 2%. The sample consisted of resected brain tissue, taken at surgery. These receptor sequences come from a boy younger than two with focal cortical dysplasia and intractable seizures.

The J gene is TRBJ2-4, the V gene TRBV28; D is perhaps TRBD1 (6 bases). Trimming removed 2 bases at V and 0 bases at J, with 11 bases between. Per the germline V gene, CDR1 is MDHEN and CDR2 is SYDVKM. This CDR3 has 16 residues. In DNA form, the CDR3 reads TGTGCCAGCAGTTTAGGGGGCCGAATAGCCAAAAACATTCAGTACTTC. Translating it yields CASSLGGRIAKNIQYF.

The chain uses TRBV5-1 and TRBJ1-2; 7 bases match TRBD1. Germline CDR1 SGHRS, CDR2 YFSETQ. After removal of 1 base from V and 3 bases from J, the junction contained 0 bases not matched to a gene. The CDR3 runs 13 residues. The CDR3 DNA follows: TGCGCCAGCAGCTTGCAGGGGGACTATGGCTACACCTTC. Translation: CASSLQGDYGYTF.

CDR3 DNA sequence: TGTGCCAGCAGTCCCCGGTTTGGACAAGAGACCCAGTACTTC. It encodes CASSPRFGQETQYF. The chain joins TRBV6-5 to TRBJ2-5; D is unclear. The CDR3 is 14 amino acids. V was clipped by 5 bases and J by 2 bases, with 12 bases between them. CDR1 is MNHEY, CDR2 SVGAGI, per germline.

The V call is TRBV5-4, the J call TRBJ2-5; 9 nucleotides line up with TRBD1. Per germline, CDR1 SGHNT and CDR2 YYREEE (reference sequence). This CDR3 has 14 amino acids. V was pared by 5 bases and J by 4 bases, with 6 bases of the junction left unmatched. CDR3 in DNA: TGTGCCAGCAGGCAGAACAGGGGGCTAGAGACCCAGTACTTC. Protein sequence: CASRQNRGLETQYF.

The CDR3 is CASSVRGKAGANVLTF. The DNA of the CDR3 is TGTGCCAGCAGCGTAAGGGGGAAGGCTGGGGCCAACGTCCTGACTTTC. The rearrangement links TRBV9 to TRBJ2-6, with a tentative D call TRBD1 (6 bases). Germline CDR1 and CDR2: SGDLS and YYNGEE. The CDR3 loop spans 16 amino acids. The germline V and J ends were trimmed by 1 base and 2 bases, with 10 bases remaining between them.

The chain recombines TRBV6-5 with TRBJ2-1; D unclear. This CDR3 contains 11 residues. V lost 6 bases to trimming and J lost 4 bases, with 4 bases between them. The germline V gene has CDR1 MNHEY and CDR2 SVGAGI. The CDR3: CASRAYNEQFF. CDR3 DNA sequence: TGTGCCAGCAGGGCATACAATGAGCAGTTCTTC.

The chain joins TRBV2 to TRBJ2-2; no definite D call. Germline V gene lookup returns CDR1 SNHLY and CDR2 FYNNEI. V gave up 9 bases and J gave up 0 bases, with 11 bases separating them. The CDR3 has 14 residues. For the CDR3, the DNA is TGTGCCAGAGAAACCGGAGCGAACACCGGGGAGCTGTTTTTT. Its protein product is CARETGANTGELFF.

This sequence joins TRBV20-1 and TRBJ2-1, with TRBD1 as a possible D gene (5 bases). The germline V gene encodes CDR1 DFQATT and CDR2 SNEGSKA (reference sequence). There are 13 residues in the CDR3. V was clipped by 3 bases and J by 2 bases, with 8 bases between them. The CDR3 sequence is CSASRTPYNEQFF. CDR3 DNA sequence: TGCAGTGCTAGTCGGACACCCTACAATGAGCAGTTCTTC.

CDR3 sequence: CASSEYSNQPQHF. The CDR3 region has the DNA TGTGCCAGCAGTGAATATAGCAATCAGCCCCAGCATTTT. The rearrangement uses TRBV6-1 and TRBJ1-5; D unresolved. This CDR3 has 13 residues. Germline values: CDR1 MNHNS, CDR2 SASEGT. V shed 2 bases and J shed 0 bases, with 2 bases lying between them.

In the case of this clone: A read error may produce the germline difference seen at one junction end. This chain uses TRBV7-2 with TRBJ2-3, with D tentatively TRBD2 (6 bases). Germline V CDR1 and CDR2: SGHTA, FQGNSA. The CDR3 loop spans 16 amino acids. CDR3 residues: CASSSLTRGLTYTQYF. Here the CDR3 DNA reads TGTGCCAGCAGCTCCCTGACTAGAGGGCTCACATATACGCAGTATTTT.

The J gene is TRBJ2-5, the V gene TRBV28; 8 nucleotides match TRBD1. Germline-derived CDR1 and CDR2 are MDHEN and SYDVKM. CDR3 length: 12 amino acids. The ends lost 4 bases at V and 5 bases at J; junction bases unmatched: 0. The CDR3 spells CASSSGGETQYF. CDR3 sequence (DNA): TGTGCCAGCAGTTCAGGGGGCGAGACCCAGTACTTC. Supplemented by reference TRBV28 and TRBJ2-5, the full variable domain reads DVKVTQSSRYLVKRTGEKVFLECVQDMDHENMFWYRQDPGLGLRLIYFSYDVKMKEKGDIPEGYSVSREKKERFSLILESASTNQTSMYLCASSSGGETQYFGPGTRLLVL.